This T cell receptor (beta chain) was observed in a study of cytomegalovirus exposure and HLA in healthy donors. Across the study: The 120 validation repertoires used the same platform as the 550 to 850 first-cohort repertoires (as reported by a later analysis). Study-level findings and limits: Most TCR sequences showed up rarely, but some public TCRs showed up in many donors. The classifier was said to identify cytomegalovirus status with high specificity and sensitivity. Cytomegalovirus association was listed for 164 TCR beta chains.

Details on this clone: No antigen is known for it.

Clones were sequenced by immunoSEQ multiplex PCR, and TCRdb holds only the in-frame ones, with some missing. The sample lists about 140,000 clones; about 87% were seen once. The J segment lost 1 base and the V segment lost 2 bases, leaving 6 bases of the junction unmatched. CDR1 and CDR2 from the germline V gene are SGHNT and YYREEE (reference sequence). CDR3 length: 15 amino acids. This TCR was sampled from a man between 18 and 29 years old in good health and CMV-seropositive. This chain connects TRBV5-4 to TRBJ2-7; 7 positions agree with TRBD1. Sequenced: PBMCs. DNA of the CDR3: TGTGCCAGCAGCTTTAAGGGGGCCCCTTCCTACGAGCAGTACTTC. Protein sequence: CASSFKGAPSYEQYF.